Each of the 20 T cell receptor beta chains below was sequenced from the same sample in a study of cytomegalovirus exposure and HLA in healthy donors. Primers included in the PCR were 60 Vbeta and 13 Jbeta primers. The protocol was immunoSEQ multiplex PCR, while the TCRdb copy is restricted to in-frame clones and leaves out a portion. Seen in this sample are about 170,000 clones; the ten most common clones hold roughly 1.3%. The sample was PBMCs. Source of these receptors: a woman aged 60 to 75 in good health and CMV-seronegative.

V is TRBV13 and J is TRBJ1-2, with 8 nucleotides matching TRBD1. Germline CDR1 reads PRHDT; CDR2 reads FYEKMQ (reference sequence). The V segment lost 2 bases and the J segment 4 bases; nucleotides outside the gene matches: 9. This CDR3 is built from 16 residues. The CDR3 loop reads CASSLLGAGGPYGYTF. The CDR3 DNA follows: TGTGCCAGCAGCTTACTCGGGGCAGGGGGCCCCTATGGCTACACCTTC.

The chain couples TRBV4-1 to TRBJ2-5; D is undetermined. The CDR3 is 14 residues long. Germline CDR1 and CDR2: MGHRA and YSYEKL. The V end lost 0 bases, the J end lost 5 bases, and 10 bases lay between the germline ends. The DNA for the CDR3 is TGCGCCAGCAGCCAAGATTGGAGTTTGGAGACCCAGTACTTC. Translated: CASSQDWSLETQYF.

The rearrangement uses TRBV5-1 and TRBJ1-1; 10 nucleotides align to TRBD1. This CDR3 is built from 14 residues. Germline-derived CDR1 and CDR2 are SGHRS and YFSETQ. Trimming at V came to 4 bases and at J to 8 bases, leaving 8 bases not matched to a gene. The CDR3 DNA sequence: TGCGCCAGCAGCACAATGACAGGGGGCGGCGAAGCTTTCTTT. It codes for CASSTMTGGGEAFF. Combining the CDR3 with reference TRBV5-1 and TRBJ1-1 gives the whole variable domain KAGVTQTPRYLIKTRGQQVTLSCSPISGHRSVSWYQQTPGQGLQFLFEYFSETQRNKGNFPGRFSGRQFSNSRSEMNVSTLELGDSALYLCASSTMTGGGEAFFGQGTRLTVV.

This chain connects TRBV7-3 to TRBJ1-3, with TRBD1 matching over 9 bases. The CDR3 is 17 amino acids. Germline-derived CDR1 and CDR2 are SGHTA and FQGTGA. V was pared by 0 bases and J by 1 base, with 4 bases of the junction left unmatched. CDR3 residues: CASSLTGGQGSGNTIYF. The CDR3 DNA is TGTGCCAGCAGCTTAACGGGGGGACAGGGTTCTGGAAACACCATATATTTT.

The genes are TRBV6-1 and TRBJ1-2, with TRBD1 as a possible D gene (5 bases). CDR3 length: 13 amino acids. Trimming left V 4 bases short and J 3 bases short, with 9 bases between. Per germline, CDR1 MNHNS and CDR2 SASEGT. The CDR3 bases are TGTGCCAGCAGTGGGGGGGGAGACTATGGCTACACCTTC. Encoded protein: CASSGGGDYGYTF.

V is TRBV19 and J is TRBJ1-2; D might be TRBD1 (5 bases). The CDR3 is 12 residues long. The V end was cut by 5 bases, the J end by 4 bases, with 8 bases between. Germline assignment: CDR1 LNHDA and CDR2 SQIVND (reference sequence). This chain's CDR3 is CASSEGVYGYTF. The CDR3 DNA sequence: TGTGCCAGTAGTGAAGGGGTCTATGGCTACACCTTC.

The rearrangement links TRBV7-9 to TRBJ2-5; D not resolved. The end of the DNA aligns better with TRBJ2-7, so the J call may be wrong. CDR1 is SEHNR and CDR2 is FQNEAQ in the germline V gene (reference sequence). CDR3 length: 15 residues. This chain's CDR3 is CASSLAGSPSYEQYF. Written as DNA, the CDR3 is TGTGCCAGCAGCTTAGCCGGGTCTCCCTCCTACGAGCAGTACTTC.

V gene TRBV6-5 combines with J gene TRBJ2-7; D is unresolved. CDR1 is MNHEY, CDR2 SVGAGI, per germline. V shed 0 bases and J shed 3 bases, with 9 bases lying between them. The CDR3 loop spans 14 amino acids. CDR3 protein: CASSYSAVGYEQYF. The CDR3 nucleotides read TGTGCCAGCAGTTACTCGGCGGTGGGCTACGAGCAGTACTTC.

J is TRBJ2-5 and V is TRBV7-2; 9 nucleotides agree with TRBD2. CDR1 and CDR2 (germline): SGHTA, FQGNSA. After removal of 3 bases from V and 5 bases from J, the junction contained 4 bases not matched to a gene. The CDR3 contains 14 residues. CDR3 DNA sequence: TGTGCCAGCAGCTTTACAGCGGGGGGTGAGACCCAGTACTTC. As protein: CASSFTAGGETQYF.

The chain is built from TRBV4-1 and TRBJ2-2; 15 nucleotides agree with TRBD2. V shed 4 bases, J shed 2 bases, and the junction held 5 bases outside the gene matches. CDR3 size: 18 residues. CDR1 is MGHRA, CDR2 YSYEKL, per germline. Here the CDR3 DNA reads TGCGCCAGCAGCCCGCGGACTAGCGGGGGGGGAAACACCGGGGAGCTGTTTTTT. Its protein product is CASSPRTSGGGNTGELFF.

The chain carries TRBV11-2 and TRBJ2-7; 8 nucleotides line up with TRBD2. The CDR3 runs 15 residues. Germline CDR1 reads SGHAT; CDR2 reads FQNNGV. V trimming: 4 bases; J trimming: 2 bases; junction bases outside the gene matches: 7. The CDR3 protein is CASSSPWGLAYEQYF. As DNA, the CDR3 is TGTGCCAGCAGCTCACCCTGGGGACTAGCCTACGAGCAGTACTTC.

The rearrangement uses TRBV5-8 and TRBJ2-7; 9 bases align to TRBD1. This CDR3 comprises 14 residues. CDR1 SGHTS and CDR2 YDEGEE come from the germline V gene. V was clipped by 4 bases and J by 2 bases; unmatched bases: 4. As DNA, the CDR3 is TGTGCCAGCAGCACGGGACAGGGACCCTACGAGCAGTACTTC. The encoded protein is CASSTGQGPYEQYF. The whole variable domain, filled in from reference TRBV5-8 and TRBJ2-7, reads EAGVTQSPTHLIKTRGQQATLRCSPISGHTSVYWYQQALGLGLQFLLWYDEGEERNRGNFPPRFSGRQFPNYSSELNVNALELEDSALYLCASSTGQGPYEQYFGPGTRLTVT.

The chain couples TRBV5-5 to TRBJ1-5, with 8 positions matching TRBD1. J lost 7 bases, V lost 2 bases, and 8 bases had no gene match. Germline V gives CDR1 SGHKS, CDR2 YYEKEE (reference sequence). The CDR3 sequence is 15 residues long. CDR3 DNA sequence: TGTGCCAGCAGCTTTTTCCTACAGGGGGGCCAGCCCCAGCATTTT. As protein: CASSFFLQGGQPQHF.

The chain is built from TRBV7-8 and TRBJ2-5; the D is unclear. Germline V lookup: CDR1 SGHVS, CDR2 FQNEAQ. The CDR3 is 14 amino acids. The V end lost 1 base, the J end lost 3 bases, and 9 bases lay between the germline ends. The CDR3 nucleotides read TGTGCCAGCAGCTTAGGTGGCGGAAAAGAGACCCAGTACTTC. This sequence encodes CASSLGGGKETQYF.

This chain uses TRBV19 with TRBJ2-2; TRBD1 might be the D (8 bases). The CDR3 covers 15 residues. Germline values: CDR1 LNHDA, CDR2 SQIVND (reference sequence). V was cut by 5 bases and J by 9 bases, with 19 bases left in between. Here the CDR3 DNA reads TGTGCCAGTAGTGAGGACAGGGAGGGTAGTTGGGAGCTGTTTTTT. Translation gives CASSEDREGSWELFF.

The rearrangement uses TRBV29-1 and TRBJ2-7, with 10 bases identical to TRBD2. The CDR3 totals 15 residues. J gave up 4 bases and V 3 bases, and 9 bases lay outside the gene matches. The V gene's germline CDR1 is SQVTM and CDR2 ANQGSEA. This CDR3 is CSVETSGLSLYEQYF. The DNA of the CDR3 is TGCAGCGTTGAGACTAGCGGGCTGAGTCTATACGAGCAGTACTTC.

The chain combines TRBV7-2 with TRBJ1-5; 8 positions match TRBD1. Germline CDR1 SGHTA, CDR2 FQGNSA. The CDR3 sequence is 15 residues long. V gave up 4 bases and J gave up 1 base; unmatched junction bases: 3. DNA of the CDR3: TGTGCCAGCAGCTCGGGACAGGCAAGCAATCAGCCCCAGCATTTT. Translated, it gives CASSSGQASNQPQHF. The full variable domain, completed using reference TRBV7-2 and TRBJ1-5, is GAGVSQSPSNKVTEKGKDVELRCDPISGHTALYWYRQSLGQGLEFLIYFQGNSAPDKSGLPSDRFSAERTGGSVSTLTIQRTQQEDSAVYLCASSSGQASNQPQHFGDGTRLSIL.

The DNA for the CDR3 is TGTGCCAGCAGTCGGTCATCGGAGGTAGGATCAGGCTACACCTTC. It is translated as CASSRSSEVGSGYTF. V gene TRBV4-2 combines with J gene TRBJ1-2; no firm D call. V lost 6 bases, J lost 8 bases, and 22 bases lay in between. Per germline, CDR1 LGHNA and CDR2 YNFKEQ. The CDR3 sequence is 15 residues long.

This chain connects TRBV7-7 to TRBJ2-1; the match to TRBD2 covers 11 bases. The CDR3 spans 19 residues. From germline, CDR1 is SSHAT and CDR2 FNYEAQ (reference sequence). The V segment lost 3 bases and the J segment 0 bases; nucleotides outside the gene matches: 10. This CDR3 reads CASSFSTSGDQSSYNEQFF. CDR3 nucleotide sequence: TGTGCCAGCAGCTTTTCGACTAGCGGGGACCAGAGCTCCTACAATGAGCAGTTCTTC.

The J gene is TRBJ2-3, the V gene TRBV14; 15 bases match TRBD2. After removal of 1 base from V and 6 bases from J, the junction contained 5 bases not matched to a gene. This CDR3 region has 17 residues. In germline, CDR1 is SGHDN, CDR2 FVKESK. CDR3 amino acids: CASSQARTSGRVDTQYF. The CDR3 nucleotides read TGTGCCAGCAGCCAAGCTCGGACTAGCGGGAGGGTGGATACGCAGTATTTT.